A selection of T cell receptor beta chains follows, all from one sample in a study of cytomegalovirus exposure and HLA in healthy donors. Method: immunoSEQ multiplex PCR; TCRdb's copy keeps in-frame clones and lacks some. In the table there are 45,000 to 65,000 clones, 82% of which are singletons. The sequenced material came from PBMCs. The receptors stem from a man aged 25 to 40 in good health and CMV-seronegative. Both conserved end residues are part of each CDR3.

>TRBJ2-5|TRBV7-8
CASSPPARETQYF
>TRBJ2-1|TRBV29-1
CSVGTSGRPNNEQFF
>TRBJ2-1|TRBV7-2
CASSWMTGWPFF
>TRBJ2-1|TRBV5-1
CASSARLAHNEQFF
>TRBJ1-5|TRBV12-5
CASGLGEQPQHF
>TRBJ2-5|TRBV4-2
CASSQDLQGGKTQYF
>TRBJ2-7|TRBV28
CASRGLAGLSTYEQYF
>TRBJ1-4|TRBV11-2
CASSRGLANEKLFF
>TRBJ2-2|TRBV6-5
CASSYRVGGELFF
>TRBJ1-2|TRBV4-2
CASSQEWGQSYGYTF
>TRBJ2-3|TRBV4-2
CASSQQEASSGYTDTQYF
>TRBJ2-1|TRBV11-3
CASSLEGLAGATLRVNEQFF
>TRBJ2-3|TRBV7-9
CASSRRGTGGSSTDTQYF
>TRBJ1-5|TRBV30
CAWSLGGAQPQHF
>TRBJ2-1|TRBV11-3
CASSLGGTGGYNEQFF
>TRBJ1-6|TRBV28
CASSLLGWGGQGVWPSPLHF
>TRBJ1-1|TRBV6-1
CASSKAPLRTGLNTEAFF
>TRBJ2-5|TRBV4-3
CASSPGNGGGLGQETQYF
>TRBJ2-3|TRBV5-1
CASSPGLAGETQYF
>TRBJ1-5|TRBV19
CASSIAGFWQPQHF
>TRBJ2-7|TRBV5-6
CASSSDRDSYEQYF
>TRBJ2-3|TRBV18
CASSPRVGGTDTQYF
>TRBJ1-1|TRBV7-2
CASSLGQEKTEAFF
>TRBJ2-1|TRBV15
CATSRGVFEQFF
>TRBJ2-6|TRBV7-2
CASSAGQRGSGANVLTF
>TRBJ1-5|TRBV18
CASSPGGNNQPQHF
>TRBJ2-7|TRBV11-2
CASSLVGTASDEQYF
>TRBJ1-2|TRBV10-3
CAISDMDSGGYTF
>TRBJ1-6|TRBV30
CAWSQTTGAGSPLHF
>TRBJ1-1|TRBV30
CAGDRVTEAFF
>TRBJ2-2|TRBV7-9
CASSLGSLATGELFF
>TRBJ2-7|TRBV11-3
CASSLTQGPHEQYF
>TRBJ1-1|TRBV10-3
CAISGQGNTEAFF
>TRBJ2-7|TRBV7-6
CASSPPGDSPYEQYF
>TRBJ1-5|TRBV4-2
CASSQGDRGSNQPQHF
>TRBJ2-1|TRBV7-9
CASSRTGGASNEQFF
>TRBJ2-1|TRBV5-4
CASSTPGTRNEQFF
>TRBJ2-7|TRBV6-5
CASSRLGDIAEQYF
>TRBJ2-1|TRBV28
CASSSRDRVYNEQFF
>TRBJ1-1|TRBV12-5
CASGWGLNTEAFF
>TRBJ1-5|TRBV30
CAWSVDGYPGPQHF
>TRBJ2-5|TRBV29-1
CSVLGQGQETQYF